These T cell receptor beta chains were read from a single sample in a study of PD-1 blockade in classical Hodgkin lymphoma. TCRdb's copy holds only in-frame clones and misses some; the assay was immunoSEQ multiplex PCR. The sample consists of about 44,000 clones, around two thirds of them appearing once. Sample: peripheral blood mononuclear cells (PBMCs), taken before the fourth cycle of nivolumab. These receptors came from a human donor with classical Hodgkin lymphoma. Both conserved end residues are part of each CDR3.

V gene	J gene	CDR3 protein
TRBV2	TRBJ2-5	CASSSAETQYF
TRBV23-1	TRBJ2-3	CASSQSETSGSPDTQYF
TRBV4-1	TRBJ2-7	CASSQEYPPAYEQYF
TRBV9	TRBJ2-3	CASSVGASPDTQYF
TRBV18	TRBJ1-1	CASSPLPVNTEAFF
TRBV7-2	TRBJ1-4	CASSRRTTTNEKLFF
TRBV5-6	TRBJ2-2	CASRDGGNTGELFF
TRBV6-5	TRBJ2-7	CASSYSIGNRPYEQYF
TRBV27	TRBJ1-5	CASSLKGVNQPQHF
TRBV19	TRBJ2-5	CARATGPQETQYF
TRBV6-1	TRBJ1-1	CASSDPGTFF
TRBV11-2	TRBJ2-3	CASSLAAYSGDTQYF
TRBV2	TRBJ1-6	CASSQGTGDSPLHF
TRBV5-4	TRBJ2-7	CASSYGRDFSYEQYF
TRBV28	TRBJ1-4	CASRIGGVDEKLFF
TRBV13	TRBJ2-3	CASRTSGSRSPTDTQYF
TRBV30	TRBJ1-1	CAWGTFFTEAFF